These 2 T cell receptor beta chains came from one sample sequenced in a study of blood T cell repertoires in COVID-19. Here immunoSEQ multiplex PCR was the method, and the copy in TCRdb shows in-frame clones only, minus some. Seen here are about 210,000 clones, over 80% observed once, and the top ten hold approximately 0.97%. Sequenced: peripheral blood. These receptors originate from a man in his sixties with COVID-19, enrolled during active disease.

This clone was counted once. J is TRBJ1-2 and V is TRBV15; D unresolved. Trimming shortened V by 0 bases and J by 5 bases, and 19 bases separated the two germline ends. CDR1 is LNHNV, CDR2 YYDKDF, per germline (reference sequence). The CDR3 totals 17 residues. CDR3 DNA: TGTGCCACCAGCAGAGATCCCCGGTTGGCTGACTATTATGGCTACACCTTC. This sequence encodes CATSRDPRLADYYGYTF.

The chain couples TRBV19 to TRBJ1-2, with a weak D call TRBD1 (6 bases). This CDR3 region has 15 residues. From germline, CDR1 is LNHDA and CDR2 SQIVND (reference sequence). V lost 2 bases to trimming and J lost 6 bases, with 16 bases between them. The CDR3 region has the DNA TGTGCCAGTAGTATACAATCAGGGGAGGGAGATGGCTACACCTTC. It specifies CASSIQSGEGDGYTF.